The 6 T cell receptor beta chains below all came from one sample that was sequenced in a study of T-cell reconstitution after alpha-beta-depleted transplantation in children. Unique molecular identifiers featured in how the TCRbeta library was prepared. TCRdb re-called the PCR reads through MiXCR, storing one row per CDR3 protein. This sample has about 460,000 distinct CDR3 sequences; about an eighth occur once, and the top ten carry 12% to 15%. The specimen was PBMCs, mostly from graft donor cells, collected 180 days after TCRalphabeta/CD19-depleted stem cell transplant. These receptors all stem from a female patient aged 2-10 years who had a stem cell transplant for aplastic anemia, so the T cells may come from the graft donor.

The table lists this clonotype with a few counts. The genes are TRBV6-2 or TRBV6-3 and TRBJ2-1, with 10 bases that match TRBD2. J gave up 6 bases and V 0 bases, and 5 bases lay outside the gene matches. CDR1 MNHEY and CDR2 SVGEGT come from the germline V gene. There are 16 residues in the CDR3. CDR3 residues: CASSYSTLAGANEQFF. The CDR3 nucleotides read TGTGCCAGCAGTTACTCGACCCTAGCGGGAGCCAATGAGCAGTTCTTC.

This clonotype was counted between two and nine times. V usage is TRBV7-2 and J usage is TRBJ2-5, with D perhaps matching TRBD2 (6 bases). CDR1 is SGHTA, CDR2 FQGNSA, per germline. CDR3 length: 14 amino acids. V shed 1 base and J shed 8 bases, with 14 bases lying between them. CDR3 sequence reads: CASSLEGGGLTQYF. DNA of the CDR3: TGTGCCAGCAGCTTAGAGGGAGGTGGGCTTACCCAGTACTTC.

This chain uses TRBV4-1 with TRBJ2-7, with 8 bases that match TRBD2. Germline assignment: CDR1 MGHRA and CDR2 YSYEKL. The CDR3 has 17 amino acids. Trimming cost V 0 bases and J 5 bases; bases outside gene matches: 12. The CDR3 sequence: CASSQDEAGTSHHEQYV. Written as DNA, the CDR3 is TGCGCCAGCAGCCAAGATGAGGCCGGGACTAGTCACCACGAGCAGTACGTC.

Ten or more counts support this clonotype. CDR3 amino acids: CSVVDRNTEAFF. In DNA form, the CDR3 reads TGCAGCGTCGTAGACAGGAACACTGAAGCTTTCTTT. This chain links TRBV29-1 with TRBJ1-1; D may be TRBD1 (5 bases). Germline V gene data show CDR1 as SQVTM and CDR2 as ANQGSEA. V dropped 6 bases and J dropped 1 base, with 9 bases sitting between them. The CDR3 covers 12 residues.

In this sample, this clonotype turned up a few times. The genes are TRBV6-2 or TRBV6-3 and TRBJ2-1; TRBD2 agrees at 7 bases. The CDR3 length is 15 residues. J was trimmed by 6 bases and V by 4 bases; bases with no gene match: 9. Germline CDR1 reads MNHEY; CDR2 reads SVGEGT. CDR3 bases: TGTGCCAGCAGTTTTGGACTAGTAGTAGTCAATGAGCAGTTCTTC. This gives the protein CASSFGLVVVNEQFF.

The chain carries TRBV10-2 and TRBJ2-2, with 8 bases lining up with TRBD2. Germline V lookup: CDR1 WSHSY, CDR2 SAAADI. Trimming took 3 bases from V and 4 from J; bases not matched to a gene: 10. This CDR3 comprises 17 residues. The CDR3 protein is CASSDSAKRECTGELFF. CDR3 in DNA: TGCGCCAGCAGTGACTCGGCCAAGCGGGAGTGCACCGGGGAGCTGTTTTTT.